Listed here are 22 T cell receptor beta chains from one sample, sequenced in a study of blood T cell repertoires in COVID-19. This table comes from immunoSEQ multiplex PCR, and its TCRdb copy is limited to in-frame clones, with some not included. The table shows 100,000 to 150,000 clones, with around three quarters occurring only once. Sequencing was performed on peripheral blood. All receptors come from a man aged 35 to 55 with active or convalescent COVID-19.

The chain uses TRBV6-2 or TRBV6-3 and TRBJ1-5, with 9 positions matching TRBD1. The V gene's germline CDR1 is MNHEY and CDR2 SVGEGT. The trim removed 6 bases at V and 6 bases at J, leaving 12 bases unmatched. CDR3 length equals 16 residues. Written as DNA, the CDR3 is TGTGCCAGCAGCCCGGGACAGGGATTTCTGATTCAGCCCCAGCATTTT. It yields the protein CASSPGQGFLIQPQHF.

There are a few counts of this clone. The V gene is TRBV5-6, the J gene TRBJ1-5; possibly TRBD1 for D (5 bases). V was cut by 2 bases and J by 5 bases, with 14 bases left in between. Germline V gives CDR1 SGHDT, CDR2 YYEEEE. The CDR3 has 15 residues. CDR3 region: CASSLRKTGDQPQHF. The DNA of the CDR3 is TGTGCCAGCAGCTTAAGGAAGACGGGGGATCAGCCCCAGCATTTT.

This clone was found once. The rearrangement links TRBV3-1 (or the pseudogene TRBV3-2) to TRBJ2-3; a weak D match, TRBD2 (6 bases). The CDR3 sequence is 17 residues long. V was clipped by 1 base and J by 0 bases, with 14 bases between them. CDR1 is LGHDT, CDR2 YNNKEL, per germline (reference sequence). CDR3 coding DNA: TGTGCCAGCAGCCAAGCCCCCCCCGGGACTAGCACAGATACGCAGTATTTT. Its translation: CASSQAPPGTSTDTQYF.

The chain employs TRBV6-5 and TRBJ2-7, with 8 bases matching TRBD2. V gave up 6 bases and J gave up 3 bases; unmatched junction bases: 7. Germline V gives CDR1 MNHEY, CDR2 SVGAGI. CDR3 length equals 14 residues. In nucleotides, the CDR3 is TGTGCCAGCAGCGGGAGGGGTCCTGACTACGAGCAGTACTTC. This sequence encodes CASSGRGPDYEQYF.

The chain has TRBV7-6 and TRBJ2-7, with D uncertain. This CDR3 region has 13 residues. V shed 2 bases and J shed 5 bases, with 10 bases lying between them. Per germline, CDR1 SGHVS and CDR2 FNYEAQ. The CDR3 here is CASSLFQTDEQYF. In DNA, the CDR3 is TGTGCCAGCAGCTTATTCCAGACTGACGAGCAGTACTTC.

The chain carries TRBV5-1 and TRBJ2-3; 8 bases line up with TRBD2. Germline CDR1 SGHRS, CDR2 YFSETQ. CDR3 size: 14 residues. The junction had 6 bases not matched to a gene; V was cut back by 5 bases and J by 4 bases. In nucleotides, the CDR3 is TGCGCCAGCAGGTATAGCGGGATATCAGATACGCAGTATTTT. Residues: CASRYSGISDTQYF.

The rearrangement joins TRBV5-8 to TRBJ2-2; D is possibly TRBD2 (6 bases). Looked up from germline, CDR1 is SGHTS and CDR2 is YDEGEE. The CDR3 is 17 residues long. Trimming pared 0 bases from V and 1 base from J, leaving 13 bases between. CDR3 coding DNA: TGTGCCAGCAGCTTGGCTGAAAGCGGGTGGAACACCGGGGAGCTGTTTTTT. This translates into CASSLAESGWNTGELFF.

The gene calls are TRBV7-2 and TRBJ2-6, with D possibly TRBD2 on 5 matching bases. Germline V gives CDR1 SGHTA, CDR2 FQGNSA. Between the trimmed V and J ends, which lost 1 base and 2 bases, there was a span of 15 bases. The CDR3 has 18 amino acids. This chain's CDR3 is CASSLEGSVSAGANVLTF. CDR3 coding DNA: TGTGCCAGCAGCTTAGAGGGTAGCGTATCGGCTGGGGCCAACGTCCTGACTTTC.

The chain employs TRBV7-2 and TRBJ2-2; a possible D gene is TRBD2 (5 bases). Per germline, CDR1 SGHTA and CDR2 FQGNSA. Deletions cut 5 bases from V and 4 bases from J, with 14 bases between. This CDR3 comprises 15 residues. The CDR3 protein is CASSPGGAGTGELFF. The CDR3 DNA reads TGTGCCAGCAGCCCTGGCGGCGCGGGCACCGGGGAGCTGTTTTTT.

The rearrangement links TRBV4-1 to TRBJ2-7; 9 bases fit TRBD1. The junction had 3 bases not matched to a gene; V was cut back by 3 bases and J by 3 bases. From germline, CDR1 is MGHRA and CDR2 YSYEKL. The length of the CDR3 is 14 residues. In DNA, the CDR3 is TGCGCCAGCAGCCATAGGACAGGGGACTACGAGCAGTACTTC. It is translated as CASSHRTGDYEQYF.

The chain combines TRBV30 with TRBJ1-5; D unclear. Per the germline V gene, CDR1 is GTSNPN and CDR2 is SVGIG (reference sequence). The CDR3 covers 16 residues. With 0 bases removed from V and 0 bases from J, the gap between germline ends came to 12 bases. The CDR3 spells CAWSVRRKDSNQPQHF. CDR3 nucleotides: TGTGCCTGGAGTGTTAGGCGGAAGGATAGCAATCAGCCCCAGCATTTT.

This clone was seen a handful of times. CDR3 nucleotides: TGCGCCAGCAGGGACAGGGGGGAGGCCGGGGAGCTGTTTTTT. It codes for CASRDRGEAGELFF. J is TRBJ2-2 and V is TRBV4-1; 10 bases align to TRBD1. Germline V CDR1 and CDR2: MGHRA, YSYEKL. CDR3 size: 14 residues. The V segment lost 6 bases and the J segment 6 bases; nucleotides outside the gene matches: 4.

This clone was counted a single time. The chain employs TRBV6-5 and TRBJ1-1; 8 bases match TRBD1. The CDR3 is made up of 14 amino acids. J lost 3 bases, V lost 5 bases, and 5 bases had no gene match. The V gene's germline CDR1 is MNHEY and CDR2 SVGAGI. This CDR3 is CASSTTDRDTEAFF. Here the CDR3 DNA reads TGTGCCAGCAGTACGACGGACAGGGACACTGAAGCTTTCTTT.

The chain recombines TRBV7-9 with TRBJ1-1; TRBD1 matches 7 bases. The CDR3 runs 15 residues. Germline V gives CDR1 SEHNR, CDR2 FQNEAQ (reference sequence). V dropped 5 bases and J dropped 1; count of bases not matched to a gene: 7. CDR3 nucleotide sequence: TGTGCCAGCAGCAACCGGGACAGATCGAACACTGAAGCTTTCTTT. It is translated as CASSNRDRSNTEAFF.

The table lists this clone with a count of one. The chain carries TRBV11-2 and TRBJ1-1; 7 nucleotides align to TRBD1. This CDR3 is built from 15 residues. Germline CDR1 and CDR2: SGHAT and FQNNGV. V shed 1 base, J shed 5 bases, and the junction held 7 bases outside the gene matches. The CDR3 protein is CASSLVAGGGTEAFF. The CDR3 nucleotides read TGTGCCAGCAGCTTAGTGGCAGGGGGAGGTACTGAAGCTTTCTTT.

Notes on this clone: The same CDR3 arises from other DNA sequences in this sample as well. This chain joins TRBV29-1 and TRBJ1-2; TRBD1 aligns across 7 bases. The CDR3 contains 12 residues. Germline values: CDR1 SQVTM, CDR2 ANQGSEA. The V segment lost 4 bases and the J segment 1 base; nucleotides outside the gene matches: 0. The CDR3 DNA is TGCAGCGTTGGGGACAGTAACTATGGCTACACCTTC. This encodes CSVGDSNYGYTF.

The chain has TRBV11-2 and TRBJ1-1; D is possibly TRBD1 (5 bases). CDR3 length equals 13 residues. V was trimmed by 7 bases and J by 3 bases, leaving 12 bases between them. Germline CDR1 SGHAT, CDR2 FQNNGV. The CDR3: CASTPPGDTEAFF. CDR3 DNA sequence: TGTGCCAGCACCCCCCCGGGGGACACTGAAGCTTTCTTT.

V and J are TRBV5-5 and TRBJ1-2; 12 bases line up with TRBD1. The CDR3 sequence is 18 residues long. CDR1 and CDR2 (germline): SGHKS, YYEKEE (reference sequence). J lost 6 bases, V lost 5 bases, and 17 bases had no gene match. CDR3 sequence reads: CASSLKGHWGQGADGYTF. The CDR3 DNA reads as TGTGCCAGCAGTTTAAAGGGGCATTGGGGACAGGGGGCTGATGGCTACACCTTC.

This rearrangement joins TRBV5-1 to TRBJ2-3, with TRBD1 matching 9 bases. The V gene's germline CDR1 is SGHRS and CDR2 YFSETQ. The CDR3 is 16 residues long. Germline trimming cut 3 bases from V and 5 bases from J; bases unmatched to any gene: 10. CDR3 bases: TGCGCCAGCAGCTGGGGTACAGGGGGCGGAGGAGATACGCAGTATTTT. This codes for CASSWGTGGGGDTQYF. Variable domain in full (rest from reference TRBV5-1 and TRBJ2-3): KAGVTQTPRYLIKTRGQQVTLSCSPISGHRSVSWYQQTPGQGLQFLFEYFSETQRNKGNFPGRFSGRQFSNSRSEMNVSTLELGDSALYLCASSWGTGGGGDTQYFGPGTRLTVL.

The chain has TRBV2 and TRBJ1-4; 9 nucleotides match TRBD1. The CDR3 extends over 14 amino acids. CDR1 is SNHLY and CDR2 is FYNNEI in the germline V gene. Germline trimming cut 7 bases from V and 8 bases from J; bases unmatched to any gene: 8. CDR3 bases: TGTGCCAGCAACATACAGGGGGCGCGAGAAAAACTGTTTTTT. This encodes CASNIQGAREKLFF.

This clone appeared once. The DNA for the CDR3 is TGTGCCAGCAGTTTGTTCGGAAAACTGTTTTTT. Protein product: CASSLFGKLFF. J is TRBJ1-4 and V is TRBV12-3 or TRBV12-4, with D unclear. Trimming removed 3 bases at V and 10 bases at J, with 6 bases between. The CDR3 is 11 residues long.

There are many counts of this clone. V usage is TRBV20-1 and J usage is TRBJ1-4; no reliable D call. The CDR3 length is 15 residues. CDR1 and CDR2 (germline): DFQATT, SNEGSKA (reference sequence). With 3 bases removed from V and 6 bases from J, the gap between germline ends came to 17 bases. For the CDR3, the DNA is TGCAGTGCTAGTTTTCAATCCTCCGGGGATGAAAAACTGTTTTTT. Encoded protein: CSASFQSSGDEKLFF.